This T cell receptor (beta chain) emerged from a study of cytomegalovirus exposure and HLA in healthy donors. PCR employed 60 Vbeta and 13 Jbeta primers. Under the authors' procedure: Later reanalysis found around 74 million unique TCR beta chains, roughly 10 million of them shared. Here immunoSEQ multiplex PCR was the method, and the copy in TCRdb shows in-frame clones only, minus some. That table is the source of V, J and clone size, and D and trimming were worked out from the DNA. Of around 230,000 clones in the sample, over 75% were seen once. Study-wide findings and caveats: With further analysis later on, most CMV-associated TCR beta chains appeared HLA-restricted.

The CDR3 is 15 residues long. V lost 6 bases to trimming and J lost 6 bases, with 20 bases between them. Germline CDR1 MNHEY, CDR2 SMNVEV (reference sequence). Turning to this clone: Its antigen is still unknown.

The sequenced sample consisted of PBMCs. The TCR was taken from a male donor in good health and CMV-seronegative. J is TRBJ1-2 and V is TRBV27, with D possibly matching TRBD1 (6 bases). CDR3 DNA: TGTGCCAGCAGCCGACGGAGGGGAGGGGGGGATGGCTACACCTTC. Residues: CASSRRRGGGDGYTF.